This T cell receptor beta chain came from a study of brain T cells in children with intractable seizures. For this clone: Its antigen is not identified.

Study-level findings and limits: Absence of clones before surgery may stem from lower sequencing depth.

Sequencing was performed with immunoSEQ multiplex PCR; in TCRdb, only in-frame clones are kept and a portion is missing. The sample carries tens of thousands of clones, under 95% recorded once. Germline assignment: CDR1 SQVTM and CDR2 ANQGSEA. The CDR3 runs 13 residues. V lost 6 bases, J lost 4 bases, and 12 bases lay in between. V usage is TRBV29-1 and J usage is TRBJ2-2; a possible D gene is TRBD1 (5 bases). This receptor was obtained from a girl aged 2 to 9 with Rasmussen encephalitis and intractable seizures. The sample was peripheral blood, taken at surgery. The DNA of the CDR3 is TGCAGCGTCCAGGGTTGGAGCACCGGGGAGCTGTTTTTT. Residues: CSVQGWSTGELFF.